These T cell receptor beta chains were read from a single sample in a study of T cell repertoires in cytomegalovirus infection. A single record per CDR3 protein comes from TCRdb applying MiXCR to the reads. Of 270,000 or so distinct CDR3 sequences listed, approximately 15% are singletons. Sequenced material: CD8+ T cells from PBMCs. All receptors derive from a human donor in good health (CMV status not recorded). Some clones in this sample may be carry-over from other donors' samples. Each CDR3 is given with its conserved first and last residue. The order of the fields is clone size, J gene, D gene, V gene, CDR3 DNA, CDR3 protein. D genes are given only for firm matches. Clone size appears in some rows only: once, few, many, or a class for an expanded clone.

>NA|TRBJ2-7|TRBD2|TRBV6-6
TGTGCCAGCAGTTACCCAAGACTAGCGGGGGCATACGAGCAGTACTTC
CASSYPRLAGAYEQYF
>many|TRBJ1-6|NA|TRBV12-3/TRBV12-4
TGTGCCAGCAGTTTAGACAGCCCCACTAATAATTCACCCCTCCACTTT
CASSLDSPTNNSPLHF
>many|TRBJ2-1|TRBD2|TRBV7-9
TGTGCCAGCAGCTTAGGTTCGGGCCTAGCGGGTTACAATGAGCAGTTCTTC
CASSLGSGLAGYNEQFF
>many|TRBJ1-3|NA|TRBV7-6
TGTGCCAGCAGCCACTTTCGGTATACGGGTAGCTCTGGAAACACCATATATTTT
CASSHFRYTGSSGNTIYF
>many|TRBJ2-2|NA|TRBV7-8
TGTGCCAGCAGCCCACGCGTTGAGTCAGCGCTGAACACCGGGGAGCTGTTTTTT
CASSPRVESALNTGELFF
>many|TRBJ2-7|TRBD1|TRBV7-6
TGTGCCAGCAGCGCAGGGACAGGGATTGGGTACGAGCAGTACTTC
CASSAGTGIGYEQYF
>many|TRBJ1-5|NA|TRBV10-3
TGTGCCATCAGTGAGCACAAGCAGTCGGGGGGACAGCCCCAGCATTTT
CAISEHKQSGGQPQHF
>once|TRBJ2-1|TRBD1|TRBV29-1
TGCAGCTTCATAGGGACAGGGAACTACAATGAGCAGTTCTTC
CSFIGTGNYNEQFF
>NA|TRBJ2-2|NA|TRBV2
TGTGCCAGCAGGGCAGGGCTCGGGGAGCTGTTTTTT
CASRAGLGELFF
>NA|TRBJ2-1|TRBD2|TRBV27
TGTGCCAGCAGTCGGGGGGGCGTAGGCAATGAGCAGTTCTTC
CASSRGGVGNEQFF
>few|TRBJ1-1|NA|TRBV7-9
TGTGCCAGCAGCAACGCCGGGAACACTGAAGCTTTCTTT
CASSNAGNTEAFF
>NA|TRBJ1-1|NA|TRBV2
TGTGCCAGCAGTGAATTTTACAGGGTAACCACTGAAGCTTTCTTT
CASSEFYRVTTEAFF
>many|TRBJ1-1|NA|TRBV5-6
TGTGCCAGCAGCTTGGGGACGGATGAAGCTTTCTTT
CASSLGTDEAFF
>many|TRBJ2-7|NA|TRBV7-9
TGTGCCAGCAGCTTAGTACTCTACGAGCAGTACTTC
CASSLVLYEQYF
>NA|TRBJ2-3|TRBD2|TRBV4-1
TGCGCCAGCAGCCCGGGGGGGCGCACAGATACGCAGTATTTT
CASSPGGRTDTQYF
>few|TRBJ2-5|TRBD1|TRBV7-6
TGTGCCAGCAGCGGGGGACAGGGGGCGAGGGAGACCCAGTACTTC
CASSGGQGARETQYF
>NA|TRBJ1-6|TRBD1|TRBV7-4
TGTGCCAGCAGCTTATTGAGGGACAGGGCGACCGGGGCACCCCTCCACTTT
CASSLLRDRATGAPLHF
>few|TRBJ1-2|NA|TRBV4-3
TGCGCCAGCAGCCCGGGGCCGACGAACTATGGCTACACCTTC
CASSPGPTNYGYTF
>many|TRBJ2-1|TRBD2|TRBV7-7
TGTGCTAGTACCGCCGGGGGGATTGCAAATGAGCAGTTCTTC
CASTAGGIANEQFF
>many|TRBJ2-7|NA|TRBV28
TGTGCCAGCAGGGGCGCGGCGAAGTCCTACGAGCAGTACTTC
CASRGAAKSYEQYF
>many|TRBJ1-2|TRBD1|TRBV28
TGTGCCAGCAGAGAGGCAGGGGGCCCCGATACTAGCTATGGCTACACCTTC
CASREAGGPDTSYGYTF
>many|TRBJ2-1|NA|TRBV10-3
TGTGCCATCAGTGACGGGTACAATGAGCAGTTCTTC
CAISDGYNEQFF
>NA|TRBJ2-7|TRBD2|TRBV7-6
TGTGCCAGCAGCTTAGGAACCGGGACTAGCTCCTACGAGCAGTACTTC
CASSLGTGTSSYEQYF
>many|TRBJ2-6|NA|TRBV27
TGTGCCAGCAGTTTCCTGGCCCTTGCCCCTGGGGCCAACGTCCTGACTTTC
CASSFLALAPGANVLTF
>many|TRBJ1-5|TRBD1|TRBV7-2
TGTGCCAGCAGCCCGTGGACAGGGGATCAGCCCCAGCATTTT
CASSPWTGDQPQHF
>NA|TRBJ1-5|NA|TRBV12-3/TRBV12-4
TGTGCCAGCAGTACCGGGCCGGAAAGTCAGCCCCAGCATTTT
CASSTGPESQPQHF
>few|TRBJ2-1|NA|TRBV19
TGTGCCAGTAGTGGGTGGGTAGATGAGCAGTTCTTC
CASSGWVDEQFF
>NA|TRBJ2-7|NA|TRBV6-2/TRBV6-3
TGTGCCAGCAGCCTACTTAGCGAGACCTACGAGCAGTACTTC
CASSLLSETYEQYF
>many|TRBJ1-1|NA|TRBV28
TGTGCCAGCAGCTTACCAGGGGTCGAAGCTTTCTTT
CASSLPGVEAFF
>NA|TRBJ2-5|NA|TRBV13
TGTGCCAGCAGCTACCGGACAGCTAGACTAGAGACCCAGTACTTC
CASSYRTARLETQYF
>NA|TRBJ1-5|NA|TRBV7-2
TGTGCCAGCAGCTTAAACGGGGGTCATAGCAATCAGCCCCAGCATTTT
CASSLNGGHSNQPQHF
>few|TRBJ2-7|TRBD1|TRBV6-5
TGTGCCAGCAGCAAAGGACAGGACTACGAGCAGTACTTC
CASSKGQDYEQYF
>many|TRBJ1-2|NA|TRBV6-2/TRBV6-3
TGTGCCAGCAGTTACTTAGGGAACTATGGCTACACCTTC
CASSYLGNYGYTF
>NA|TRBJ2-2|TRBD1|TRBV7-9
TGTGCCAGCAGCTTATGGGACAGACATTCCACCGGGGAGCTGTTTTTT
CASSLWDRHSTGELFF
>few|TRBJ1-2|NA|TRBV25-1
TGTGCCAGCCTCAATCCCTACTATGGCTACACCTTC
CASLNPYYGYTF
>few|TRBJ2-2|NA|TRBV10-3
TGTGCCACAGAAAAAGACAGGAGCGACACCGGGGAGCTGTTTTTT
CATEKDRSDTGELFF
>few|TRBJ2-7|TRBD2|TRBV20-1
TGCAGTGCCCCCGGGACGGCGGGAGAAAATGGGAACGAGCAGTACTTC
CSAPGTAGENGNEQYF
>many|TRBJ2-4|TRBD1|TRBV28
TGTGCCAGCAGTTTGGGGGACAGGGGGCAAGCCAAAAACATTCAGTACTTC
CASSLGDRGQAKNIQYF
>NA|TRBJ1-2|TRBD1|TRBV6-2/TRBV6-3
TGTGCCAGCAGTTACGAGCCGGGACAGGGGGCAGCAAACTATGGCTACACCTTC
CASSYEPGQGAANYGYTF
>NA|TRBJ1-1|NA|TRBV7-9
TGTGCCAGCAGCCCCCGTGATGAGGGGTGGAGGAAAGCTTTCTTT
CASSPRDEGWRKAFF
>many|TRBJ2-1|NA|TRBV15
TGTGCCACCAGCAGAGTCCTTCAGGACCCCCCGTACAATGAGCAGTTCTTC
CATSRVLQDPPYNEQFF
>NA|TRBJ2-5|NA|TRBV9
TGTGCCAGCAGCCCTAGGGGGGACAGTCAAGAGACCCAGTACTTC
CASSPRGDSQETQYF
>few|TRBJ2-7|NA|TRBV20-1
TGCAGTGCTAGATTATCAGGCGGACCCTACGAGCAGTACTTC
CSARLSGGPYEQYF
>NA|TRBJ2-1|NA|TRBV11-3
TGTGCCAGCAGCCCCCTTGGGGCCAATTACAATGAGCAGTTCTTC
CASSPLGANYNEQFF
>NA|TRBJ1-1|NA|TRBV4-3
TGCGCCAGCAGCCACTCGACTGGGAACACTGAAGCTTTCTTT
CASSHSTGNTEAFF
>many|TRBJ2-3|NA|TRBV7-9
TGTGCCAGCAGTTTAGGTAGAGATACGCAGTATTTT
CASSLGRDTQYF
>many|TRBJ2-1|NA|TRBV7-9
TGTGCCAGCAGCTCAGAAGGGAACAATGAGCAGTTCTTC
CASSSEGNNEQFF
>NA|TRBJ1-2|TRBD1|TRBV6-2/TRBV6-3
TGTGCCAGCACGCCGGGACAGGGGGCGTTCGGCTACACCTTC
CASTPGQGAFGYTF
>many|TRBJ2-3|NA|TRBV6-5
TGTGCCAGCAGGAAGACTATTGGCACAGATACGCAGTATTTT
CASRKTIGTDTQYF
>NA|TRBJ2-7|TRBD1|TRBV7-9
TGTGCCAGCAGCTTAGCGACAGGGGAGCTGTACGAGCAGTACTTC
CASSLATGELYEQYF
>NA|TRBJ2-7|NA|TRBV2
TGTGCCAGCAGTGAAGGCCAACAAGTAGTAGGCTACGAGCAGTACTTC
CASSEGQQVVGYEQYF
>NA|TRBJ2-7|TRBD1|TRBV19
TGTGCCAGTAGTCCCCGGACAGGCCGGTGGGGGCAGTACTTC
CASSPRTGRWGQYF